Each of the 9 T cell receptor beta chains below was sequenced from the same sample in a study of T cell responses to AZD1222 COVID-19 vaccine. Data came from immunoSEQ multiplex PCR; TCRdb stores just in-frame clones and leaves some out. The sample has around 150,000 clones; 80% to 95% are singletons. The source was peripheral blood, collected 28 days after the second AZD1222 dose. The receptors come from an adult who received the AZD1222 COVID-19 vaccine.

The gene calls are TRBV10-2 and TRBJ1-1; 7 bases agree with TRBD1. V lost 3 bases and J lost 7; bases outside the gene matches: 8. The CDR3 is made up of 14 amino acids. Germline CDR1 WSHSY, CDR2 SAAADI. The CDR3 bases are TGCGCCAGCAGTGAAACCCCGGGACAGCTTGAAGCTTTCTTT. Its protein is CASSETPGQLEAFF.

The rearrangement links TRBV30 to TRBJ2-1, with TRBD1 matching over 12 bases. This CDR3 is 14 amino acids long. After removal of 4 bases from V and 7 bases from J, the junction contained 5 bases not matched to a gene. CDR1 GTSNPN and CDR2 SVGIG come from the germline V gene (reference sequence). The CDR3 region is CAWIRDRGHNEQFF. Written as DNA, the CDR3 is TGTGCCTGGATTAGGGACAGGGGGCATAATGAGCAGTTCTTC. Drawing the rest from reference TRBV30 and TRBJ2-1, the complete variable domain is SQTIHQWPATLVQPVGSPLSLECTVEGTSNPNLYWYRQAAGRGLQLLFYSVGIGQISSEVPQNLSASRPQDRQFILSSKKLLLSDSGFYLCAWIRDRGHNEQFFGPGTRLTVL.

This chain links TRBV5-6 with TRBJ1-6; no firm D call. Germline-derived CDR1 and CDR2 are SGHDT and YYEEEE. The V gene lost 0 bases and the J gene lost 6 bases, with 10 bases spanning the gap. The CDR3 length is 15 residues. The CDR3: CASSLAAESNSPLHF. For the CDR3, the DNA is TGTGCCAGCAGCTTGGCCGCAGAAAGTAATTCACCCCTCCACTTT.

The chain carries TRBV18 and TRBJ1-3; 11 nucleotides line up with TRBD1. Germline values: CDR1 KGHSH, CDR2 LQKENI. J was trimmed by 2 bases and V by 3 bases; bases with no gene match: 9. The CDR3 has 18 amino acids. The CDR3 loop is CASSPRETGQGAGNTIYF. The CDR3 DNA follows: TGTGCCAGCTCACCCCGAGAGACGGGACAGGGGGCTGGAAACACCATATATTTT.

The V gene is TRBV28, the J gene TRBJ1-5; D is uncertain. The CDR3 has 15 residues. V was shortened by 6 bases and J by 0 bases, with 12 bases between the two germline ends. Germline values: CDR1 MDHEN, CDR2 SYDVKM. CDR3 in amino acids: CASRLSRYSNQPQHF. The DNA for the CDR3 is TGTGCCAGCAGACTATCGCGTTATAGCAATCAGCCCCAGCATTTT.

The chain uses TRBV29-1 and TRBJ1-1, with D possibly being TRBD1 (5 bases). CDR3 length: 10 amino acids. CDR1 is SQVTM, CDR2 ANQGSEA, per germline. V lost 7 bases and J lost 4, with 7 bases in between. For the CDR3, the DNA is TGCAGCGCTGGGGGCACTGAAGCTTTCTTT. Amino acid sequence: CSAGGTEAFF.

The chain combines TRBV6-5 with TRBJ1-6; 10 bases agree with TRBD1. Per the germline V gene, CDR1 is MNHEY and CDR2 is SVGAGI. The V gene end was trimmed by 4 bases and the J gene end by 11 bases; junction bases not matched to a gene: 11. CDR3 length: 16 residues. CDR3 sequence reads: CASSSPMTGGWAPLHF. The CDR3 nucleotides are TGTGCCAGCAGTTCGCCAATGACAGGGGGCTGGGCACCCCTCCACTTT.

About this clone itself: Other DNA sequences in this sample translate to the same CDR3. The chain recombines TRBV6-5 with TRBJ1-1; TRBD1 might be the D (5 bases). The V gene's germline CDR1 is MNHEY and CDR2 SVGAGI. V was pared by 0 bases and J by 1 base, with 6 bases between. The CDR3 contains 14 residues. The CDR3, as DNA: TGTGCCAGCAGTTACTCCGGGGGGAACACTGAAGCTTTCTTT. Encoded protein: CASSYSGGNTEAFF.

This sequence joins TRBV7-6 and TRBJ2-7; 7 nucleotides line up with TRBD1. This CDR3 has 14 residues. After removal of 4 bases from V and 1 base from J, the junction contained 4 bases not matched to a gene. The V gene's germline CDR1 is SGHVS and CDR2 FNYEAQ. The CDR3 sequence is CASSSGTESYEQYF. Here the CDR3 DNA reads TGTGCCAGCAGCTCCGGGACAGAGTCCTACGAGCAGTACTTC. Combining the CDR3 with reference TRBV7-6 and TRBJ2-7 gives the whole variable domain GAGVSQSPRYKVTKRGQDVALRCDPISGHVSLYWYRQALGQGPEFLTYFNYEAQQDKSGLPNDRFSAERPEGSISTLTIQRTEQRDSAMYRCASSSGTESYEQYFGPGTRLTVT.